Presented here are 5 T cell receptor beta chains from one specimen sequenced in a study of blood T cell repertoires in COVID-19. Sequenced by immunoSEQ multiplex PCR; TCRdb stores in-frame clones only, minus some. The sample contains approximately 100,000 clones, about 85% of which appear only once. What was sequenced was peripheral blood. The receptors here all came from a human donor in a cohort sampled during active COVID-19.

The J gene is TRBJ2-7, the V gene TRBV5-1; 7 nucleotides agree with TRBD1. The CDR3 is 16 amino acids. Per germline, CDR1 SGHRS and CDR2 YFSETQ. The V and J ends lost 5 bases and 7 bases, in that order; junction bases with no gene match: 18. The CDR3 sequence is CASRLPRGQAVFEQYF. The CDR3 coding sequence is TGCGCCAGCAGACTCCCTCGTGGACAGGCTGTGTTTGAGCAGTACTTC.

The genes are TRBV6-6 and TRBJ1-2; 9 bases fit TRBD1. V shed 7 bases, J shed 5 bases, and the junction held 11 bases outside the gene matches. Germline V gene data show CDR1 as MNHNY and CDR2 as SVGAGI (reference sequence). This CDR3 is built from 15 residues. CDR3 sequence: CASIRTQGAPYGYTF. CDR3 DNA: TGTGCCAGCATTAGGACACAGGGGGCGCCTTATGGCTACACCTTC.

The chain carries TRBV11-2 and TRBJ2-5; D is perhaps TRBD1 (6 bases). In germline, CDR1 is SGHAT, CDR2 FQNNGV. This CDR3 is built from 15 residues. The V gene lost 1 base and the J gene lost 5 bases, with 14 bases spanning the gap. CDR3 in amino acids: CASSLGDTYGETQYF. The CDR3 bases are TGTGCCAGCAGCTTAGGGGACACCTATGGGGAGACCCAGTACTTC.

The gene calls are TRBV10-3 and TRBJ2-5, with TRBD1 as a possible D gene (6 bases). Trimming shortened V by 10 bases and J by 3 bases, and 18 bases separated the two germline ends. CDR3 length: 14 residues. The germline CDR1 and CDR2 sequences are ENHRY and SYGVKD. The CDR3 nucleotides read TGTGCCACTCGGCCCGGAGAGGGGGAAGAGACCCAGTACTTC. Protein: CATRPGEGEETQYF.

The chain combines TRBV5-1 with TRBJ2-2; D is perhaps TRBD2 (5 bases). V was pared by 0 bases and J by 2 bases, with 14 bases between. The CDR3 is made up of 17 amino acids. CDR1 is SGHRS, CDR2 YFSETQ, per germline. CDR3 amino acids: CASSLALEGLNTGELFF. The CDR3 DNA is TGCGCCAGCAGCTTGGCCCTTGAGGGATTAAACACCGGGGAGCTGTTTTTT.